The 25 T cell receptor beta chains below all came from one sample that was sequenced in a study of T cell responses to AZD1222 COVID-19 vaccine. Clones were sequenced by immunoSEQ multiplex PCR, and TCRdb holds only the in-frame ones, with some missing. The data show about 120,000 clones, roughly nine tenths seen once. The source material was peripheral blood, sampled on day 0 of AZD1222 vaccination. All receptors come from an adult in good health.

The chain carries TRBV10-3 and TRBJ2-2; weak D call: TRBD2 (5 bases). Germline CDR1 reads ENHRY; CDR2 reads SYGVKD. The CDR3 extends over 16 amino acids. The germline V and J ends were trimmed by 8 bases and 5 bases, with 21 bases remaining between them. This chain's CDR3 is CAIRGTPGVETGELFF. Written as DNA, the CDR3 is TGTGCCATCCGAGGAACTCCCGGGGTCGAGACCGGGGAGCTGTTTTTT.

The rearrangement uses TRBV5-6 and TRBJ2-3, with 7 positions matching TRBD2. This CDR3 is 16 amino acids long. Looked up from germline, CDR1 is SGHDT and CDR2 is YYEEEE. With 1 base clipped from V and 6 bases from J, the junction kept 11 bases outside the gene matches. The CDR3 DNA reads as TGTGCCAGCAGCTTGTGGGCGGGAGAACAGGTGGATACGCAGTATTTT. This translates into CASSLWAGEQVDTQYF.

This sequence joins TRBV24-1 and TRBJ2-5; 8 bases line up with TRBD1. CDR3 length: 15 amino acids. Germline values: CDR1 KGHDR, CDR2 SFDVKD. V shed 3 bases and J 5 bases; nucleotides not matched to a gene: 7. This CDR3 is CATSDPGQGVETQYF. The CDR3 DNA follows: TGTGCCACCAGTGATCCCGGACAGGGTGTGGAGACCCAGTACTTC.

CDR3 loop: CASSLGGIQPQHF. CDR3 DNA: TGTGCCAGCAGTCTAGGTGGGATTCAGCCCCAGCATTTT. The J gene is TRBJ1-5, the V gene TRBV27; no clear D. CDR3 size: 13 residues. V lost 5 bases to trimming and J lost 6 bases, with 11 bases between them. Per the germline V gene, CDR1 is MNHEY and CDR2 is SMNVEV (reference sequence).

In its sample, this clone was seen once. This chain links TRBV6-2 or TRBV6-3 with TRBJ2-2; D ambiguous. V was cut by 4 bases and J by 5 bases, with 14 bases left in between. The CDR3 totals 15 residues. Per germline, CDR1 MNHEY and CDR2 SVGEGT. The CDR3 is CASSSRTLGTGELFF. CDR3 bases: TGTGCCAGCAGTTCTCGAACTCTTGGGACCGGGGAGCTGTTTTTT.

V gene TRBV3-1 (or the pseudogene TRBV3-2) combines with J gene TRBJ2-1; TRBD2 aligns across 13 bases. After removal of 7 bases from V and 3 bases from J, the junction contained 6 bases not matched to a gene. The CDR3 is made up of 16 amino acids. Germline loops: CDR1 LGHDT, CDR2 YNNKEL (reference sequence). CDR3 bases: TGTGCCAGCAAAAAGGGACTAGCGGGGAACTACAATGAGCAGTTCTTC. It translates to CASKKGLAGNYNEQFF.

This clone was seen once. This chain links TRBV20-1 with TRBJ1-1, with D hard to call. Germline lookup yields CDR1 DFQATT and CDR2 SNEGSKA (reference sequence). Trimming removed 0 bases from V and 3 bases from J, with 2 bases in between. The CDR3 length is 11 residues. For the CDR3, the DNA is TGCAGTGCTAGAGAGTACACTGAAGCTTTCTTT. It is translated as CSAREYTEAFF.

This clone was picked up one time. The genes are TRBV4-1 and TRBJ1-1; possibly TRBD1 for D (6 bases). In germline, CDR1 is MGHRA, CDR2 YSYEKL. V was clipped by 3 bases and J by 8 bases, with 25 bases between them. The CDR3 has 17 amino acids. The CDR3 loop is CASSHPKGEPSLSEAFF. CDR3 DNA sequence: TGCGCCAGCAGCCACCCCAAGGGGGAACCGTCGCTCTCGGAAGCTTTCTTT.

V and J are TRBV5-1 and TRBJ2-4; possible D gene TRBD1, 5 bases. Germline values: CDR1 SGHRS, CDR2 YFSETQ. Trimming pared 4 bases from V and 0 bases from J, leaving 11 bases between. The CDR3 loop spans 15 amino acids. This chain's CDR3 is CASSDTGVAKNIQYF. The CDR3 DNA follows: TGCGCCAGCAGCGATACAGGAGTAGCCAAAAACATTCAGTACTTC. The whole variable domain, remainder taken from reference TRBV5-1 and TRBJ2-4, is KAGVTQTPRYLIKTRGQQVTLSCSPISGHRSVSWYQQTPGQGLQFLFEYFSETQRNKGNFPGRFSGRQFSNSRSEMNVSTLELGDSALYLCASSDTGVAKNIQYFGAGTRLSVL.

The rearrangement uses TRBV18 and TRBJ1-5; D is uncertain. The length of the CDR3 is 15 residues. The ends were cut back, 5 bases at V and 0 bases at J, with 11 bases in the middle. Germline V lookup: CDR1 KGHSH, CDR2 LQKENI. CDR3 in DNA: TGTGCCAGCTCATGGGCGGACTATAGCAATCAGCCCCAGCATTTT. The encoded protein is CASSWADYSNQPQHF.

The CDR3 reads CASSVPGPYYEQYF. CDR3 DNA: TGTGCCAGTAGTGTTCCGGGACCCTACTACGAGCAGTACTTC. V is TRBV19 and J is TRBJ2-7, with D perhaps TRBD1 or TRBD2 (5 bases each). Germline V lookup: CDR1 LNHDA, CDR2 SQIVND (reference sequence). This CDR3 region has 14 residues. V was clipped by 5 bases and J by 3 bases, with 14 bases between them.

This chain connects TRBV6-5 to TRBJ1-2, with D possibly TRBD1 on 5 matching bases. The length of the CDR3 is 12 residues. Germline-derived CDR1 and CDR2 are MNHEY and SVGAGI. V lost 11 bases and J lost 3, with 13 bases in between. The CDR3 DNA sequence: TGTGCCGTGGGTGAGGGACACTATGGCTACACCTTC. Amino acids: CAVGEGHYGYTF.

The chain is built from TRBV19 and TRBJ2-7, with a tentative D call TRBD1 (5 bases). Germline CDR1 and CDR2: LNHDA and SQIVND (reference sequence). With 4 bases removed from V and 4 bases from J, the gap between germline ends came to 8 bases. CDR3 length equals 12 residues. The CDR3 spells CASSNQGYEQYF. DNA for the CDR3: TGTGCCAGTAGTAATCAGGGATACGAGCAGTACTTC.

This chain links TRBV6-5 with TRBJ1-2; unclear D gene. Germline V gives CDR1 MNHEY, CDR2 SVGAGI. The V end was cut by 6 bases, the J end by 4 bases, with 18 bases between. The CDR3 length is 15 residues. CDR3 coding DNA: TGTGCCAGCAGCACCTCAGCGGCCGTGATCTATGGCTACACCTTC. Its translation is CASSTSAAVIYGYTF.

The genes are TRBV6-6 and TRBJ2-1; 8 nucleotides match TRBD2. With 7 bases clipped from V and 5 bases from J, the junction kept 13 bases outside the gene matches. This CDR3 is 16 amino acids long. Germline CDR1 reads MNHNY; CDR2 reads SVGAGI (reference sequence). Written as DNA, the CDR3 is TGTGCCAGCACGCCCCGAAGCGGGAGCATTAACAATGAGCAGTTCTTC. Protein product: CASTPRSGSINNEQFF.

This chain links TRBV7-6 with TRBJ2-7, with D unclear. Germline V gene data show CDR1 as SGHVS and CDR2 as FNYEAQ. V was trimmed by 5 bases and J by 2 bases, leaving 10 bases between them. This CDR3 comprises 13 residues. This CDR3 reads CASSNDSPYEQYF. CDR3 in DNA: TGTGCCAGCAGCAACGACTCGCCCTACGAGCAGTACTTC.

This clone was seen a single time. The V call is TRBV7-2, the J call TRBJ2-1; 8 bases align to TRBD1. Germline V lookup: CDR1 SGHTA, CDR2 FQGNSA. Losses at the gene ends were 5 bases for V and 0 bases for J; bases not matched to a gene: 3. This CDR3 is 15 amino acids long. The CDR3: CASSPDRASYNEQFF. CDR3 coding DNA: TGTGCCAGCAGCCCGGACAGGGCCTCCTACAATGAGCAGTTCTTC.

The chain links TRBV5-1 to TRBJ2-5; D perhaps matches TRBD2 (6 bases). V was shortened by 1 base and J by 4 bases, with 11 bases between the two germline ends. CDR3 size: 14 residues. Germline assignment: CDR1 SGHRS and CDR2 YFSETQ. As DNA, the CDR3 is TGCGCCAGCAGCTTGAGGATGGGGGGAGAGACCCAGTACTTC. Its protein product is CASSLRMGGETQYF.

CDR3 residues: CASSDPGSNQPQHF. Written as DNA, the CDR3 is TGCGCCAGCAGCGACCCGGGGAGCAATCAGCCCCAGCATTTT. J is TRBJ1-5 and V is TRBV5-1; D is undetermined. V shed 4 bases and J shed 1 base, with 9 bases lying between them. There are 14 residues in the CDR3. CDR1 is SGHRS, CDR2 YFSETQ, per germline.

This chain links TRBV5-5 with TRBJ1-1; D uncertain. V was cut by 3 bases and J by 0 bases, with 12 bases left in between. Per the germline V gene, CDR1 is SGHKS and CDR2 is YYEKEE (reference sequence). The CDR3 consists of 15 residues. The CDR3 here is CASSWELNMNTEAFF. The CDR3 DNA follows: TGTGCCAGCAGCTGGGAACTGAATATGAACACTGAAGCTTTCTTT.

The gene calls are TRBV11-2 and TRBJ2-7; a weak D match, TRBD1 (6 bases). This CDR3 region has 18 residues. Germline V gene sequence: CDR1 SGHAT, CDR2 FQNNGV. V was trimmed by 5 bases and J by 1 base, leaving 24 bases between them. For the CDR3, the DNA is TGTGCCAGCAGCCCGGCTCGGCTTCCGGGACACAAGTCCTACGAGCAGTACTTC. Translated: CASSPARLPGHKSYEQYF.

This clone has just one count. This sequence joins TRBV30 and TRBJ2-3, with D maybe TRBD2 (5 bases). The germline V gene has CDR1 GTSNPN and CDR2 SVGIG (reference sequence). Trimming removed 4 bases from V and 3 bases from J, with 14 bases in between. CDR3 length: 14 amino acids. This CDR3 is CAWKILAPTDTQYF. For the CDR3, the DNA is TGTGCCTGGAAAATCTTAGCGCCTACAGATACGCAGTATTTT. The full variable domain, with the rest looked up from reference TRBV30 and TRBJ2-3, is SQTIHQWPATLVQPVGSPLSLECTVEGTSNPNLYWYRQAAGRGLQLLFYSVGIGQISSEVPQNLSASRPQDRQFILSSKKLLLSDSGFYLCAWKILAPTDTQYFGPGTRLTVL.

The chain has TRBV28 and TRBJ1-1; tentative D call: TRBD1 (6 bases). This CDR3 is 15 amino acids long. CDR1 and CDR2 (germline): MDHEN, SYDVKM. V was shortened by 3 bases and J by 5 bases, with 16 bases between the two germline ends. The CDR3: CASSFQGSYLTEAFF. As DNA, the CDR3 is TGTGCCAGCAGTTTTCAGGGGTCCTACCTTACTGAAGCTTTCTTT.

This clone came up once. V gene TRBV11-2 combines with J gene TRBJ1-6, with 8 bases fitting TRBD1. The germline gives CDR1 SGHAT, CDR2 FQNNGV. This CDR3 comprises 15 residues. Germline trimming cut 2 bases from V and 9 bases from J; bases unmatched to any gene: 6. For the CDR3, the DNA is TGTGCCAGCAGCTTATTAACAGGGGGTCTTTCACCCCTCCACTTT. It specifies CASSLLTGGLSPLHF.

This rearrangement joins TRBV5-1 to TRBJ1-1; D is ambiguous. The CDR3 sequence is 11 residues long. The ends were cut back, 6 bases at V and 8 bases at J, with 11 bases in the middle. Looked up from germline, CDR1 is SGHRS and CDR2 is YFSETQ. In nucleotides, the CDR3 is TGCGCCAGCAAAGGAGAAAGCGAAGCTTTCTTT. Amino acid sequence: CASKGESEAFF.